This TCR beta chain was identified in a study of cytomegalovirus exposure and HLA in healthy donors. Germline values: CDR1 SGHTA, CDR2 FQGTGA. With 2 bases clipped from V and 0 bases from J, the junction kept 7 bases outside the gene matches. The CDR3 runs 17 residues. Primers for the PCR totalled 60 Vbeta and 13 Jbeta. Data came from immunoSEQ multiplex PCR; TCRdb stores just in-frame clones and leaves some out. The repertoire includes 55,000 to 65,000 clones, roughly 80% of them detected once, and 3% to 4.5% sits in the top ten. This clone occurred a few times. The sequence derives from a woman aged 40 to 50 in good health and CMV-seronegative. Sequenced material: PBMCs. This sequence joins TRBV7-3 and TRBJ2-5; 9 nucleotides agree with TRBD2. This CDR3 reads CASSLRGLAGYQETQYF. The DNA for the CDR3 is TGTGCCAGCAGCTTACGAGGGCTAGCGGGGTACCAAGAGACCCAGTACTTC.